This T cell receptor (beta chain) was captured in a study of T cell responses to AZD1222 COVID-19 vaccine. Generated by immunoSEQ multiplex PCR, the TCRdb table keeps only in-frame clones and is missing some. The sample includes 90,000 to 140,000 clones, 85% to 90% of them seen just once. A note on this clone: What it recognizes is unknown.

Study-level results: Baseline antibody screening turned up just a handful of seropositive AZD1222 recipients. Samples come after the peak T cell response, not at day 14.

V was clipped by 2 bases and J by 4 bases, with 8 bases between them. Looked up from germline, CDR1 is KGHSH and CDR2 is LQKENI. The CDR3 is made up of 14 amino acids. Here the sequenced sample was peripheral blood, taken on day 0 of AZD1222 vaccination. The rearrangement uses TRBV18 and TRBJ1-4, with D unresolved. This receptor was taken from an adult in good health. This chain's CDR3 is CASSPNGNNEKLFF. The CDR3 bases are TGTGCCAGCTCACCAAACGGGAATAATGAAAAACTGTTTTTT.